A single T cell receptor beta chain is shown here with its context. The cohort comprised adults aged about 18 to 100 years residing in under 30 US areas. The data originate from a study of blood T cell repertoires in COVID-19. Study-wide background: The United States, Italy and Spain were the sources of the acute and convalescent COVID-19 samples.

Here immunoSEQ multiplex PCR was the method, and the copy in TCRdb shows in-frame clones only, minus some. Seen here are 220,000 or so clones, roughly 84% observed once, and the top ten hold approximately 6.2%. The CDR3 totals 13 residues. V lost 8 bases, J lost 5 bases, and 6 bases stayed unmatched. Germline loops: CDR1 MNHEY, CDR2 SVGAGI. Sequenced: PBMCs or T cells enriched from blood (not recorded which). The chain carries TRBV6-5 and TRBJ2-5; TRBD1 aligns across 9 bases. This clonotype was sampled from a woman aged 40 to 55 who had recovered from COVID-19. The CDR3 region is CASAMDRGETQYF. For the CDR3, the DNA is TGTGCCAGCGCCATGGACAGGGGTGAGACCCAGTACTTC.